This TCR beta chain was found in a study of blood T cells in healthy people across ages. A second PCR of 7 to 11 cycles used a sample-barcoded 5' primer and a J-beta primer mix. Through a template-switch adaptor with 12 random nucleotides, each cDNA molecule received a tag. TCRdb re-derived calls from the 5' RACE reads in MiXCR, one entry per CDR3 protein. The sample holds 630,000 or so distinct CDR3 sequences, approximately 30% seen once. The sample holds many counts of this clonotype. Its target is unknown. V lost 1 base and J 8 bases, leaving 12 bases between the germline ends. Germline V gene lookup returns CDR1 LGHDT and CDR2 YNNKEL (reference sequence). This CDR3 comprises 14 residues. Points from the study as a whole: Comparison with aged donors showed that long-lived donors had more naive CD4+ cells and higher diversity.

The sequence was collected from a woman at least 80 years old in good health. V gene TRBV3-1 combines with J gene TRBJ2-1; no clear D. The sample comprised blood. The CDR3 is CASSQGYNRDEQFF. The DNA of the CDR3 is TGTGCCAGCAGCCAAGGATATAACCGGGATGAGCAGTTCTTC.